The 4 T cell receptor beta chains below all came from one sample that was sequenced in a study of T-cell memory formation after mild COVID-19. TCRdb used MiXCR to reprocess the 5' RACE reads, holding one entry per CDR3 protein. The repertoire includes a few hundred thousand distinct CDR3 sequences, 20% to 25% of them detected once, and under 15% sits in the top ten. The source material was PBMCs or a T cell subset sorted from them (not recorded which). Receptors were obtained from an adult woman who had mild COVID-19 (a few samples of this study predate the infection). Cell type and time point are not known.

V gene TRBV7-8 combines with J gene TRBJ2-6; 7 bases are a match to TRBD1. Germline trimming cut 5 bases from V and 0 bases from J; bases unmatched to any gene: 7. Per germline, CDR1 SGHVS and CDR2 FQNEAQ. This CDR3 is 17 amino acids long. CDR3 DNA sequence: TGTGCCAGCAGCCCCCGGACAGGAACCTCTGGGGCCAACGTCCTGACTTTC. It encodes CASSPRTGTSGANVLTF.

This chain joins TRBV12-2 and TRBJ1-2; the table names TRBD1, a call not compared with the DNA. TRBV12-2 is a listed pseudogene. This CDR3 spans 16 amino acids. CDR3 sequence reads: CASRLFYRIHNYGYTF. DNA of the CDR3: TGTGCAAGTCGCTTATTCTACAGGATTCATAACTATGGCTACACCTTC.

This clonotype was observed at least ten times. The chain joins TRBV7-2 to TRBJ2-1, with D tentatively TRBD1 (6 bases). The CDR3 is made up of 14 amino acids. V gave up 5 bases and J gave up 9 bases, with 17 bases separating them. Germline V gene lookup returns CDR1 SGHTA and CDR2 FQGNSA. DNA for the CDR3: TGTGCCAGCAGCCCCGGGACACCGGGCGTTGAGCAGTTCTTC. Translation gives CASSPGTPGVEQFF.

This clonotype was counted a few times. The chain has TRBV29-1 and TRBJ2-7; the match to TRBD1 covers 7 bases. V was clipped by 1 base and J by 2 bases; unmatched bases: 11. Germline V CDR1 and CDR2: SQVTM, ANQGSEA. The CDR3 is 16 residues long. Here the CDR3 reads CSVEGLRTGLPYEQYF. As DNA, the CDR3 is TGCAGCGTTGAAGGTTTGCGGACAGGCCTTCCCTACGAGCAGTACTTC.